This T cell receptor (beta chain) came from a study of shared clonotypes between healthy human individuals. The CDR3 sequence is 14 residues long. Per germline, CDR1 SGHTA and CDR2 FQGNSA. V lost 3 bases and J lost 2, with 9 bases in between. Some clones are missing from TCRdb's copy, which holds only in-frame ones; the method was immunoSEQ multiplex PCR. The data hold about 2.4 million clones, with roughly 93% observed a single time. The TCR comes from a man aged 18 to 35 in good health. Some clones in this sample may be carry-over from other donors' samples. Material for sequencing was naive CD4+ T cells from PBMCs. The sample's subset: CD45RA+ positively selected. The chain is built from TRBV7-2 and TRBJ2-3; D is unresolved. The CDR3 bases are TGTGCCAGCAGCTTTAGGGCGGACACAGATACGCAGTATTTT. Its protein product is CASSFRADTDTQYF. The full variable domain, in which reference TRBV7-2 and TRBJ2-3 provide the parts outside the CDR3, is GAGVSQSPSNKVTEKGKDVELRCDPISGHTALYWYRQSLGQGLEFLIYFQGNSAPDKSGLPSDRFSAERTGGSVSTLTIQRTQQEDSAVYLCASSFRADTDTQYFGPGTRLTVL.